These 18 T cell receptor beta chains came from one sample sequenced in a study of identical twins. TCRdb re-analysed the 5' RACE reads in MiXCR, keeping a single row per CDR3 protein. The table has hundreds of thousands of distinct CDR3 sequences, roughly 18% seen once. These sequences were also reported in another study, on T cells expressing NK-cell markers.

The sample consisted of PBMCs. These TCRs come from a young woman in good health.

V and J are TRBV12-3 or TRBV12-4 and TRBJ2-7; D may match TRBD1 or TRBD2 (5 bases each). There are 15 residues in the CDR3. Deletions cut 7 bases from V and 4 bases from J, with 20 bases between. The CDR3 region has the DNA TGTGCCAGCAAACCCGTACTGGGGGTTCTTTACGAGCAGTACTTC. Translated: CASKPVLGVLYEQYF.

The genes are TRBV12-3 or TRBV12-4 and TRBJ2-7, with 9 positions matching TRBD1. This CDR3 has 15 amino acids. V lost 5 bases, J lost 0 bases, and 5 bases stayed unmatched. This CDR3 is CASSIQGASSYEQYF. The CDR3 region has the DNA TGTGCCAGCAGTATACAGGGGGCCAGCTCCTACGAGCAGTACTTC.

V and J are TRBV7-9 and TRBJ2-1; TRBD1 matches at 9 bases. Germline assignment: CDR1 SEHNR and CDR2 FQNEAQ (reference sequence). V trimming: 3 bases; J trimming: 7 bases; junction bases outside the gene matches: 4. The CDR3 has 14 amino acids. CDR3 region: CASSFRDRVNEQFF. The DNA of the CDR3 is TGTGCCAGCAGCTTCCGGGACAGGGTAAATGAGCAGTTCTTC.

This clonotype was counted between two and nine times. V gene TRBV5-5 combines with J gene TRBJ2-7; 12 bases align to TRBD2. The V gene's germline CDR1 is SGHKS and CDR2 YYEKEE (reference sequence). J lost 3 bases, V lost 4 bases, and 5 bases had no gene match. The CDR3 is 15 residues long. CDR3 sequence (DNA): TGTGCCAGCAGCAGTGGACTAGCGGGACACTACGAGCAGTACTTC. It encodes CASSSGLAGHYEQYF.

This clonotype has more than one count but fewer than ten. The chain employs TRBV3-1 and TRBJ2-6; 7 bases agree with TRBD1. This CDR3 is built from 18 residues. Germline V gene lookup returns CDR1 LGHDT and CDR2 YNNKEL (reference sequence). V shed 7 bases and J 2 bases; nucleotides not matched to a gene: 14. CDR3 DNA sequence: TGTGCCAGCACGAACTCGAGGGGGCTGCTGGCTGGGGCCAACGTCCTGACTTTC. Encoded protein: CASTNSRGLLAGANVLTF. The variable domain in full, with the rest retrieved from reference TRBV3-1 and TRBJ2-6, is DTAVSQTPKYLVTQMGNDKSIKCEQNLGHDTMYWYKQDSKKFLKIMFSYNNKELIINETVPNRFSPKSPDKAHLNLHINSLELGDSAVYFCASTNSRGLLAGANVLTFGAGSRLTVL.

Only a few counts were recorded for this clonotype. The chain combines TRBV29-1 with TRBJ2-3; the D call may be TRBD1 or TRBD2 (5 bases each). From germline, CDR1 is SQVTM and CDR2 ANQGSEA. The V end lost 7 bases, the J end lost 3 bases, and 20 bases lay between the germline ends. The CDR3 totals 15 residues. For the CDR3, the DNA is TGCAGCGCCACTAGGACGGCCGGGACGACAGATACGCAGTATTTT. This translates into CSATRTAGTTDTQYF.

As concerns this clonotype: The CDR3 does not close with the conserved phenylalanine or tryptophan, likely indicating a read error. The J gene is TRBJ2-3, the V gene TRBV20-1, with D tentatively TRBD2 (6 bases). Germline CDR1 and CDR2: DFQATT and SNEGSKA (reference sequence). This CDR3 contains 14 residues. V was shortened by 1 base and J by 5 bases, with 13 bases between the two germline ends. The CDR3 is CSARVASARDTQYY. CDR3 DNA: TGCAGTGCTAGAGTGGCTAGCGCCAGAGATACGCAGTATTAT.

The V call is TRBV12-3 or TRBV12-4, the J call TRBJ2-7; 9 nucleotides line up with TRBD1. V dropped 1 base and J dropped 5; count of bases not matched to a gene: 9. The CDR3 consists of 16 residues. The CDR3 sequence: CASSLEEGTGRHEQYF. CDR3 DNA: TGTGCCAGCAGTTTAGAAGAGGGGACAGGGAGACACGAGCAGTACTTC.

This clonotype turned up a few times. The CDR3 region has the DNA TGTGCCAGCACCGGGGGAAGGATTGAAGGAGATACGCAGTATTTT. It is translated as CASTGGRIEGDTQYF. This chain uses TRBV9 with TRBJ2-3; the D gene is possibly TRBD2 (6 bases). CDR1 and CDR2 from the germline V gene are SGDLS and YYNGEE. This CDR3 is 15 amino acids long. Deletions cut 6 bases from V and 5 bases from J, with 19 bases between.

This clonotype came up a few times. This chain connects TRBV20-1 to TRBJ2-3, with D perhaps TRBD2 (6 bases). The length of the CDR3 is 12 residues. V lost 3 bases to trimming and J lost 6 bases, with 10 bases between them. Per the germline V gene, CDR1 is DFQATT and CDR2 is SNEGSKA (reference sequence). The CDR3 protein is CSARVAADTQYF. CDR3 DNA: TGCAGTGCTAGGGTAGCGGCTGATACGCAGTATTTT.

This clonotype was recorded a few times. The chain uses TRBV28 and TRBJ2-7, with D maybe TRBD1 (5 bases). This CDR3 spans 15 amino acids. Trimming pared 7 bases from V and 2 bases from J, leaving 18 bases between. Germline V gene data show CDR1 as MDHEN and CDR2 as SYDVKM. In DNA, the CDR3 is TGTGCCAGCAAGGGGATGAAGCAAGGGCCCTACGAGCAGTACTTC. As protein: CASKGMKQGPYEQYF.

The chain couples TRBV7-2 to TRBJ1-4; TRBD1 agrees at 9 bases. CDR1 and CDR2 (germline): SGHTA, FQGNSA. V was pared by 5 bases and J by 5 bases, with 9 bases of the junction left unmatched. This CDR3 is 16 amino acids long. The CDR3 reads CASSTTTGGVNEKLFF. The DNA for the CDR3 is TGTGCCAGCAGCACAACAACAGGGGGCGTAAATGAAAAACTGTTTTTT.

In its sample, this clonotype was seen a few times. CDR3 protein: CASSLSHRGTTDTQYF. In DNA, the CDR3 is TGTGCCAGCAGTTTGTCACATCGAGGTACCACAGATACGCAGTATTTT. This rearrangement joins TRBV12-3 or TRBV12-4 to TRBJ2-3; D is ambiguous. CDR3 size: 16 residues. The V gene lost 3 bases and the J gene lost 2 bases, with 15 bases spanning the gap.

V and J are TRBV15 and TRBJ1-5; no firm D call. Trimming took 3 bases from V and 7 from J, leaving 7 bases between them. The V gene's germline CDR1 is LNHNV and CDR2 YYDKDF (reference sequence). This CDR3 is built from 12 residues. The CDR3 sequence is CATSSLGQPQHF. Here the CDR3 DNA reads TGTGCCACCAGCAGCTTGGGACAGCCCCAGCATTTT.

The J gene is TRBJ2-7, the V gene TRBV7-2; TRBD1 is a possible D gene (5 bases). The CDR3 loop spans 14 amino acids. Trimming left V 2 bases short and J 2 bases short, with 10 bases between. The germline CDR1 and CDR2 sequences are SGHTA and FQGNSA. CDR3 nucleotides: TGTGCCAGCAGCTTATGGGGCGGAACCTACGAGCAGTACTTC. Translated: CASSLWGGTYEQYF.

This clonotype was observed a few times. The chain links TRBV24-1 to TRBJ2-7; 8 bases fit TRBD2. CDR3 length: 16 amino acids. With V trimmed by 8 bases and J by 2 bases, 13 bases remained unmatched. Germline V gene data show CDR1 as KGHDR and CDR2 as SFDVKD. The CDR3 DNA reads TGTGCCACCAATCCAGCGGGGGCCCCAAAGACCTACGAGCAGTACTTC. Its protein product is CATNPAGAPKTYEQYF.

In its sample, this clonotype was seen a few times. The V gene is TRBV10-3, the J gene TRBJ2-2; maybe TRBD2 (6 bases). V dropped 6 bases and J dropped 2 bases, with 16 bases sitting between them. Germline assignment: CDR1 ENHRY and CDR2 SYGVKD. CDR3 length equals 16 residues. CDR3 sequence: CAIRGYLRDNTGELFF. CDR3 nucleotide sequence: TGTGCCATCAGGGGATATCTGCGGGATAACACCGGGGAGCTGTTTTTT.

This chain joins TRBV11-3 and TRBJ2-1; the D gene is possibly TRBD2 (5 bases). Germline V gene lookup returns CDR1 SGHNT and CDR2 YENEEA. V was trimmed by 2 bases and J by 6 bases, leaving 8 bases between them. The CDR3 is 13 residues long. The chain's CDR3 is CASSLRGINEQFF. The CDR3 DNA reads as TGTGCCAGCAGCTTACGGGGAATCAATGAGCAGTTCTTC.